These T cell receptor beta chains were read from a single sample in a study of blood T cell repertoires in COVID-19. The data were produced by immunoSEQ multiplex PCR, yet TCRdb's version contains in-frame clones alone and is incomplete. The top ten hold about 10% of the sample, which has a few hundred thousand clones, more than 75% seen once. Sample: PBMCs or T cells enriched from blood (not recorded which). The origin of the receptors is a woman between 18 and 30 years old who had recovered from COVID-19. Each CDR3 is given with its conserved first and last residue. A D gene is named only where the DNA matches it firmly. Clone size is given for some rows only: seen once, a few or many times, or a class if the clone is expanded.

j_call: TRBJ2-7; v_call: TRBV4-2; clone_size: .; d_call: TRBD2; cdr3_nt: TGTGCCAGCAGCCAAGGAACGGGAGGGCCTTACGAGCAGTACTTC; cdr3_aa: CASSQGTGGPYEQYF
j_call: TRBJ1-2; v_call: TRBV30; clone_size: .; d_call: .; cdr3_nt: TGTGCCTGGAGTGTACAAGACTATGGCTACACCTTC; cdr3_aa: CAWSVQDYGYTF
j_call: TRBJ2-1; v_call: TRBV3-1/TRBV3-2; clone_size: .; d_call: TRBD2; cdr3_nt: TGTGCCAGCAGCCAAGTTAGCGGGGGGGCCGATGAGCAGTTCTTC; cdr3_aa: CASSQVSGGADEQFF
j_call: TRBJ1-2; v_call: TRBV18; clone_size: .; d_call: .; cdr3_nt: TGTGCCAGCTCACCACTCGATCACTCGCCAGGGACTAACTATGGCTACACCTTC; cdr3_aa: CASSPLDHSPGTNYGYTF
j_call: TRBJ1-4; v_call: TRBV10-1; clone_size: .; d_call: .; cdr3_nt: TGCGCCAGCAGTGAGTCGAGAAGTCCTAATGAAAAACTGTTTTTT; cdr3_aa: CASSESRSPNEKLFF
j_call: TRBJ1-2; v_call: TRBV2; clone_size: .; d_call: TRBD1; cdr3_nt: TGTGCCAGCAGATTACAGGGGACGGACTATGGCTACACCTTC; cdr3_aa: CASRLQGTDYGYTF
j_call: TRBJ1-1; v_call: TRBV27; clone_size: .; d_call: TRBD1; cdr3_nt: TGTGCCAGCAGACAGGGGCGCCTTACGAACACTGAAGCTTTCTTT; cdr3_aa: CASRQGRLTNTEAFF
j_call: TRBJ1-1; v_call: TRBV28; clone_size: .; d_call: .; cdr3_nt: TGTGCCACCCAGGGCTGGGCTGAAGCTTTCTTT; cdr3_aa: CATQGWAEAFF
j_call: TRBJ1-1; v_call: TRBV1; clone_size: .; d_call: .; cdr3_nt: TGCACCAGCAGCCAAGTAGGGGGCACCGTGAACACTGAAGCTTTCTTT; cdr3_aa: CTSSQVGGTVNTEAFF
j_call: TRBJ2-2; v_call: TRBV21-1; clone_size: .; d_call: .; cdr3_nt: TGTGCCAGCAGCAAAGGGGCTAGCGGGGGGACCGGGGAGCTGTTTTTT; cdr3_aa: CASSKGASGGTGELFF
j_call: TRBJ2-1; v_call: TRBV30; clone_size: .; d_call: .; cdr3_nt: TGTGCCTGGAGTGTATTTCGGGGAGTCTCCTACAATGAGCAGTTCTTC; cdr3_aa: CAWSVFRGVSYNEQFF
j_call: TRBJ2-7; v_call: TRBV4-2; clone_size: .; d_call: TRBD2; cdr3_nt: TGTGCCAGCAGCCCCCCATTCAGCGGGAGTTACGAGCAGTACTTC; cdr3_aa: CASSPPFSGSYEQYF
j_call: TRBJ1-5; v_call: TRBV19; clone_size: .; d_call: .; cdr3_nt: TGTGCCAGTAGTAGGACTGACGGTTATAGCAATCAGCCCCAGCATTTT; cdr3_aa: CASSRTDGYSNQPQHF
j_call: TRBJ2-7; v_call: TRBV6-5; clone_size: .; d_call: .; cdr3_nt: TGTGCCAGCAGGAAGACAGTTACTACCGAGCAGTACTTC; cdr3_aa: CASRKTVTTEQYF
j_call: TRBJ2-2; v_call: TRBV16; clone_size: .; d_call: TRBD2; cdr3_nt: TGTGCCAGCAGCCCACGGACTAGCGGGAGCACCGGGGAGCTGTTTTTT; cdr3_aa: CASSPRTSGSTGELFF
j_call: TRBJ2-3; v_call: TRBV28; clone_size: .; d_call: .; cdr3_nt: TGTGCCAGCAGGCCCTACGGTGCTTCTAGCACAGATACGCAGTATTTT; cdr3_aa: CASRPYGASSTDTQYF
j_call: TRBJ1-1; v_call: TRBV18; clone_size: .; d_call: .; cdr3_nt: TGTGCCAGCTCCCCAGGGAAGGGGCGGAACACTGAAGCTTTCTTT; cdr3_aa: CASSPGKGRNTEAFF
j_call: TRBJ2-6; v_call: TRBV5-4; clone_size: .; d_call: .; cdr3_nt: TGTGCCAGCAGCCTCGGCAGGGTCTCTGGGGCCAACGTCCTGACTTTC; cdr3_aa: CASSLGRVSGANVLTF
j_call: TRBJ1-2; v_call: TRBV7-9; clone_size: .; d_call: TRBD1; cdr3_nt: TGTGCCAGCAGGCGGGACAGTAAAGGGAAATTTGCTTATGGCTACACCTTC; cdr3_aa: CASRRDSKGKFAYGYTF
j_call: TRBJ2-1; v_call: TRBV15; clone_size: .; d_call: TRBD2; cdr3_nt: TGTGCCACCAGCAGAGTCCTGCCGGGACTAGCGGGGGGTACTACCTACAATGAGCAGTTCTTC; cdr3_aa: CATSRVLPGLAGGTTYNEQFF
j_call: TRBJ2-7; v_call: TRBV6-1; clone_size: .; d_call: .; cdr3_nt: TGTGCCAGCAGTGAAGGGGAAGGGGCGATCTACGAGCAGTACTTC; cdr3_aa: CASSEGEGAIYEQYF
j_call: TRBJ2-1; v_call: TRBV6-5; clone_size: .; d_call: TRBD2; cdr3_nt: TGTGCCAGCAGTTCAGCTAGCGGGAGGGCGGATGAGCAGTTCTTC; cdr3_aa: CASSSASGRADEQFF
j_call: TRBJ2-2; v_call: TRBV28; clone_size: .; d_call: .; cdr3_nt: TGTGCCAGCATTCGGGTACACACCGGGGAGCTGTTTTTT; cdr3_aa: CASIRVHTGELFF
j_call: TRBJ2-1; v_call: TRBV6-4; clone_size: .; d_call: TRBD2; cdr3_nt: TGTGCCAGCAGTTCCAGCGGGGAGGGCAATGAGCAGTTCTTC; cdr3_aa: CASSSSGEGNEQFF
j_call: TRBJ1-4; v_call: TRBV18; clone_size: .; d_call: .; cdr3_nt: TGTGCCAGCTCACCACAGGGGGTAAATGAAAAACTGTTTTTT; cdr3_aa: CASSPQGVNEKLFF
j_call: TRBJ2-3; v_call: TRBV4-1; clone_size: once; d_call: TRBD2; cdr3_nt: TGCGCCAGCAGCCAAGATCGGCAGAGCGGGAGGGCCGTGGATACGCAGTATTTT; cdr3_aa: CASSQDRQSGRAVDTQYF
j_call: TRBJ2-1; v_call: TRBV5-4; clone_size: .; d_call: TRBD2; cdr3_nt: TGTGCCAGCAGCCGCCTCCTAGCGGACTACAATGAGCAGTTCTTC; cdr3_aa: CASSRLLADYNEQFF
j_call: TRBJ1-1; v_call: TRBV4-1; clone_size: .; d_call: TRBD1; cdr3_nt: TGCGCCAGCAGCCCACAGGGGCTGGGGACTGAAGCTTTCTTT; cdr3_aa: CASSPQGLGTEAFF
j_call: TRBJ1-2; v_call: TRBV6-1; clone_size: .; d_call: TRBD1; cdr3_nt: TGTGCCAGCAGTGAGACAGGGGATATCTTTGGCTACACCTTC; cdr3_aa: CASSETGDIFGYTF
j_call: TRBJ2-3; v_call: TRBV5-5; clone_size: .; d_call: TRBD2; cdr3_nt: TGTGCCAGCAGCTTGCTGCTGTGGGAGGGGAGCACAGATACGCAGTATTTT; cdr3_aa: CASSLLLWEGSTDTQYF
j_call: TRBJ1-5; v_call: TRBV19; clone_size: .; d_call: .; cdr3_nt: TGTGCCAGCAAAGACATGGGAGGCAATCAGCCCCAGCATTTT; cdr3_aa: CASKDMGGNQPQHF
j_call: TRBJ1-2; v_call: TRBV4-1; clone_size: .; d_call: .; cdr3_nt: TGCGCCAGCAGACTAACCCCGGCAGGGGAAGGCTACACCTTC; cdr3_aa: CASRLTPAGEGYTF
j_call: TRBJ1-3; v_call: TRBV15; clone_size: .; d_call: TRBD1; cdr3_nt: TGTGCCACCAGCAGACAGGGGGCGTGGGGAAACACCATATATTTT; cdr3_aa: CATSRQGAWGNTIYF
j_call: TRBJ1-1; v_call: TRBV9; clone_size: many; d_call: TRBD1; cdr3_nt: TGTGCCAGCAGCCCGTGGGACAGTTTCACTGAAGCTTTCTTT; cdr3_aa: CASSPWDSFTEAFF
j_call: TRBJ2-7; v_call: TRBV5-1; clone_size: .; d_call: TRBD2; cdr3_nt: TGCGCCAGCAGCTTGTCTTGGGGTGGGACTAGAGGCTACGAGCAGTACTTC; cdr3_aa: CASSLSWGGTRGYEQYF
j_call: TRBJ1-1; v_call: TRBV14; clone_size: .; d_call: .; cdr3_nt: TGTGCCAGCAGCCAAGACGTCTATACTGAAGCTTTCTTT; cdr3_aa: CASSQDVYTEAFF
j_call: TRBJ2-1; v_call: TRBV28; clone_size: .; d_call: .; cdr3_nt: TGTGCCAGCAGTACTTTGGGGAGATCGTACAATGAGCAGTTCTTC; cdr3_aa: CASSTLGRSYNEQFF
j_call: TRBJ1-1; v_call: TRBV7-9; clone_size: .; d_call: .; cdr3_nt: TGTGCCAGCGCCCCGGGGGTTAACACTGAAGCTTTCTTT; cdr3_aa: CASAPGVNTEAFF
j_call: TRBJ2-7; v_call: TRBV28; clone_size: .; d_call: .; cdr3_nt: TGTGCCAGCAGTTTATGGGGGGAGGTGAGCTACGAGCAGTACTTC; cdr3_aa: CASSLWGEVSYEQYF
j_call: TRBJ2-5; v_call: TRBV5-5; clone_size: .; d_call: .; cdr3_nt: TGTGCCAGCAGCTTGGCAGGCGTCCAAGAGACCCAGTACTTC; cdr3_aa: CASSLAGVQETQYF
j_call: TRBJ2-7; v_call: TRBV19; clone_size: .; d_call: TRBD1; cdr3_nt: TGTGCCACCAAAGGCGGGACAGGGGCCTACGAGCAGTACTTC; cdr3_aa: CATKGGTGAYEQYF
j_call: TRBJ1-1; v_call: TRBV6-5; clone_size: .; d_call: TRBD1; cdr3_nt: TGTGCCACTAAACCGGGACAGGGCTCCCTAGGGAGGGCTTTCTTT; cdr3_aa: CATKPGQGSLGRAFF
j_call: TRBJ1-4; v_call: TRBV5-1; clone_size: .; d_call: .; cdr3_nt: TGCGCCAGCAGCCCCGGACAGCCCGGGACCGAAAAACTGTTTTTT; cdr3_aa: CASSPGQPGTEKLFF
j_call: TRBJ1-1; v_call: TRBV24-1; clone_size: .; d_call: .; cdr3_nt: TGTGCCACATCCGGGTCCATGAACACTGAAGCTTTCTTT; cdr3_aa: CATSGSMNTEAFF
j_call: TRBJ1-1; v_call: TRBV9; clone_size: .; d_call: .; cdr3_nt: TGTGCCAGCAGCATTGGACATAACACTGAAGCTTTCTTT; cdr3_aa: CASSIGHNTEAFF
j_call: TRBJ2-5; v_call: TRBV24-1; clone_size: .; d_call: .; cdr3_nt: TGTGCCACCAGTGATTTTCAAGCGGCGGCGGGGGAGACCCAGTACTTC; cdr3_aa: CATSDFQAAAGETQYF
j_call: TRBJ1-1; v_call: TRBV7-6; clone_size: .; d_call: .; cdr3_nt: TGTGCCAGCAGCCCTACCCAGGGGTCGAACACTGAAGCTTTCTTT; cdr3_aa: CASSPTQGSNTEAFF
j_call: TRBJ1-5; v_call: TRBV19; clone_size: .; d_call: TRBD1; cdr3_nt: TGTGCCAGTAGTATACCGACAGGGGGCGGGAATCAGCCCCAGCATTTT; cdr3_aa: CASSIPTGGGNQPQHF
j_call: TRBJ1-2; v_call: TRBV2; clone_size: .; d_call: .; cdr3_nt: TGTGCCAGCGCAACCCGGACAGTGTATGATGGCTACACCTTC; cdr3_aa: CASATRTVYDGYTF